Listed here are 26 T cell receptor beta chains from one sample, sequenced in a study of radiation and T cells in renal cell carcinoma. Clones were read by immunoSEQ multiplex PCR, and TCRdb kept only the in-frame ones, dropping some. The table has 70,000 to 95,000 clones, about 79% seen once; the top ten hold 5% to 8%. The time point: baseline pretreatment blood. This sample's treatment: 15 Gy SBRT to primary tumor, nephrectomy 4 weeks later. Material: blood, obtained from a patient whose treatment included radiotherapy and nephrectomy. These receptors were obtained from a man between 60 and 75 years old with renal cell carcinoma.

The J gene is TRBJ2-3, the V gene TRBV27, with 9 bases aligning to TRBD1. This CDR3 is 15 amino acids long. CDR1 is MNHEY and CDR2 is SMNVEV in the germline V gene (reference sequence). J gave up 2 bases and V 5 bases, and 5 bases lay outside the gene matches. The CDR3: CASSPRDRATDTQYF. The CDR3 DNA reads as TGTGCCAGCAGTCCAAGGGACAGGGCCACAGATACGCAGTATTTT.

V is TRBV6-5 and J is TRBJ2-1, with 7 positions matching TRBD1. With 4 bases clipped from V and 4 bases from J, the junction kept 10 bases outside the gene matches. Germline lookup yields CDR1 MNHEY and CDR2 SVGAGI. The CDR3 loop spans 16 amino acids. The CDR3 sequence is CASSFLTGPDYNEQFF. For the CDR3, the DNA is TGTGCCAGCAGTTTCTTGACAGGGCCTGATTACAATGAGCAGTTCTTC.

The rearrangement uses TRBV7-8 and TRBJ1-5; D gene ambiguous. CDR1 SGHVS and CDR2 FQNEAQ come from the germline V gene. Trimming cost V 5 bases and J 2 bases, with 13 bases left between them. CDR3 length: 15 amino acids. The CDR3: CASSEQTLGNQPQHF. The CDR3 region has the DNA TGTGCCAGCAGCGAGCAAACATTAGGCAATCAGCCCCAGCATTTT.

The chain recombines TRBV5-1 with TRBJ1-1; unclear D gene. The CDR3 is made up of 15 amino acids. The germline V and J ends were trimmed by 4 bases and 0 bases, with 13 bases remaining between them. The germline V gene has CDR1 SGHRS and CDR2 YFSETQ. DNA for the CDR3: TGCGCCAGCAGCCCCTCCCGAAACTTGAACACTGAAGCTTTCTTT. Translation gives CASSPSRNLNTEAFF.

This clone has more than one count but fewer than ten. This chain joins TRBV27 and TRBJ2-1, with 9 bases fitting TRBD2. Germline CDR1 and CDR2: MNHEY and SMNVEV (reference sequence). The CDR3 has 17 amino acids. Germline trimming cut 5 bases from V and 0 bases from J; bases unmatched to any gene: 8. CDR3 protein: CASSPNSGSSSYNEQFF. The CDR3 coding sequence is TGTGCCAGCAGTCCTAATAGCGGGAGCAGCTCCTACAATGAGCAGTTCTTC.

The rearrangement links TRBV18 to TRBJ2-7; D assignment may be TRBD1 or TRBD2 (5 bases each). Germline CDR1 KGHSH, CDR2 LQKENI. This CDR3 spans 13 amino acids. V lost 3 bases to trimming and J lost 6 bases, with 12 bases between them. The CDR3 spells CASSPGEQAEQYF. CDR3 in DNA: TGTGCCAGCTCACCGGGGGAACAGGCCGAGCAGTACTTC.

V and J are TRBV15 and TRBJ2-7, with 8 nucleotides matching TRBD2. In germline, CDR1 is LNHNV, CDR2 YYDKDF (reference sequence). This CDR3 region has 19 residues. V was pared by 2 bases and J by 6 bases, with 21 bases of the junction left unmatched. As DNA, the CDR3 is TGTGCCACCAGCAGATCCAGCGGGGGCCGGGGAGGGTGGCCGGGCGAGCAGTACTTC. Amino acid sequence: CATSRSSGGRGGWPGEQYF.

The chain is built from TRBV13 and TRBJ2-2, with a tentative D call TRBD2 (6 bases). The CDR3 covers 18 residues. The V gene's germline CDR1 is PRHDT and CDR2 FYEKMQ (reference sequence). The V end was cut by 4 bases, the J end by 3 bases, with 21 bases between. CDR3 sequence (DNA): TGTGCCAGCAGCTCCCAAAGGCTGCGGGACCCCTACACCGGGGAGCTGTTTTTT. It is translated as CASSSQRLRDPYTGELFF.

V and J are TRBV4-3 and TRBJ1-2, with TRBD1 identical over 7 bases. Germline values: CDR1 LGHNA, CDR2 YSLEER. The V segment lost 0 bases and the J segment 4 bases; nucleotides outside the gene matches: 2. This CDR3 has 14 residues. CDR3 nucleotides: TGCGCCAGCAGCCAAGATTCAGGGGGCTATGGCTACACCTTC. It translates to CASSQDSGGYGYTF.

The V and J genes are TRBV7-9 and TRBJ2-7; tentatively, D is TRBD1 (6 bases). The CDR3 length is 15 residues. The germline V gene encodes CDR1 SEHNR and CDR2 FQNEAQ (reference sequence). V was cut by 5 bases and J by 7 bases, with 21 bases left in between. The CDR3: CASSPKLDSPREQYF. The DNA for the CDR3 is TGTGCCAGCAGCCCCAAGTTGGACAGCCCAAGAGAGCAGTACTTC.

The chain employs TRBV2 and TRBJ1-5; perhaps TRBD1 as D (5 bases). V was trimmed by 4 bases and J by 4 bases, leaving 11 bases between them. This CDR3 region has 14 residues. CDR1 SNHLY and CDR2 FYNNEI come from the germline V gene. The CDR3 region has the DNA TGTGCCAGCAGTGCGACAGAGAATAATCAGCCCCAGCATTTT. Its protein product is CASSATENNQPQHF.

The gene calls are TRBV7-2 and TRBJ2-3; D gene unclear. Germline V gene lookup returns CDR1 SGHTA and CDR2 FQGNSA. The CDR3 loop spans 15 amino acids. V was pared by 1 base and J by 2 bases, with 10 bases between. The CDR3 coding sequence is TGTGCCAGCAGCTTAGACCAAGGCTTCACAGATACGCAGTATTTT. Protein sequence: CASSLDQGFTDTQYF.

This rearrangement joins TRBV4-1 to TRBJ2-4; 10 bases align to TRBD2. Germline loops: CDR1 MGHRA, CDR2 YSYEKL. This CDR3 region has 18 residues. V shed 0 bases and J 4 bases; nucleotides not matched to a gene: 9. CDR3: CASSQDGLAGGSKNIQYF. The CDR3 DNA reads TGCGCCAGCAGCCAAGATGGGTTAGCGGGAGGTTCTAAAAACATTCAGTACTTC.

The J gene is TRBJ2-7, the V gene TRBV5-1; D not resolved. The CDR3 length is 11 residues. Germline V gene data show CDR1 as SGHRS and CDR2 as YFSETQ. V gave up 3 bases and J gave up 2 bases, with 3 bases separating them. Here the CDR3 DNA reads TGCGCCAGCAGCTCCACCTACGAGCAGTACTTC. Residues: CASSSTYEQYF.

V usage is TRBV5-1 and J usage is TRBJ2-7; D is possibly TRBD1 or TRBD2 (5 bases each). This CDR3 has 16 amino acids. Germline CDR1 and CDR2: SGHRS and YFSETQ. V shed 2 bases and J shed 6 bases, with 21 bases lying between them. The CDR3 nucleotides read TGCGCCAGCAGCTTCATTACTATCGGGACCCACAGCGAGCAGTACTTC. Translating gives CASSFITIGTHSEQYF.

This chain joins TRBV10-1 and TRBJ2-3; D uncertain. V was pared by 5 bases and J by 0 bases, with 3 bases between. CDR3 size: 12 residues. CDR1 is WNHNN and CDR2 is SYGVQD in the germline V gene (reference sequence). This chain's CDR3 is CASSHSTDTQYF. CDR3 bases: TGCGCCAGCAGTCACAGCACAGATACGCAGTATTTT.

This chain links TRBV10-1 with TRBJ2-6; the D gene is possibly TRBD1 (6 bases). Trimming cost V 0 bases and J 5 bases, with 8 bases left between them. CDR1 and CDR2 (germline): WNHNN, SYGVQD (reference sequence). The length of the CDR3 is 15 residues. This CDR3 reads CASSESGGRANVLTF. The CDR3 DNA sequence: TGCGCCAGCAGTGAGTCTGGGGGCCGGGCCAACGTCCTGACTTTC.

The table lists this clone with many counts. The rearrangement links TRBV7-3 to TRBJ2-2; D is unclear. The CDR3 has 13 amino acids. Germline V gene lookup returns CDR1 SGHTA and CDR2 FQGTGA. Trimming took off 5 bases at V and 4 bases at J, with 8 bases between the two ends. In DNA form, the CDR3 reads TGTGCCAGCAGCCAACGTGGCACCGGGGAGCTGTTTTTT. It codes for CASSQRGTGELFF.

This sequence joins TRBV29-1 and TRBJ2-7; TRBD2 aligns across 7 bases. V trimming: 2 bases; J trimming: 6 bases; junction bases outside the gene matches: 1. This CDR3 is 11 amino acids long. Germline assignment: CDR1 SQVTM and CDR2 ANQGSEA. The CDR3 reads CSVETSAEQYF. In DNA, the CDR3 is TGCAGCGTTGAAACTAGCGCCGAGCAGTACTTC.

The CDR3 sequence is CASRPPGQGIEETQYF. CDR3 sequence (DNA): TGTGCCAGCAGACCCCCGGGACAGGGGATCGAAGAGACCCAGTACTTC. J is TRBJ2-5 and V is TRBV6-6; 10 nucleotides match TRBD1. The germline V gene has CDR1 MNHNY and CDR2 SVGAGI (reference sequence). V lost 6 bases and J lost 3; bases outside the gene matches: 10. CDR3 length: 16 residues.

This CDR3 is CASSLGGATYEQYF. CDR3 coding DNA: TGTGCCAGCAGTTTGGGGGGAGCCACCTACGAGCAGTACTTC. The chain is built from TRBV28 and TRBJ2-7; perhaps TRBD2 as D (6 bases). Germline CDR1 MDHEN, CDR2 SYDVKM. There are 14 residues in the CDR3. The V end was cut by 3 bases, the J end by 2 bases, with 11 bases between.

The V call is TRBV29-1, the J call TRBJ1-1; 10 nucleotides match TRBD1. J was trimmed by 1 base and V by 6 bases; bases with no gene match: 5. The CDR3 has 14 residues. Germline CDR1 is SQVTM and CDR2 is ANQGSEA. CDR3 amino acids: CSVGRTGGNTEAFF. The CDR3 region has the DNA TGCAGCGTGGGGAGGACAGGGGGGAACACTGAAGCTTTCTTT.

This clone has only one observation. The chain is built from TRBV7-9 and TRBJ2-1; 9 bases are shared with TRBD2. The CDR3 is made up of 13 amino acids. CDR1 and CDR2 (germline): SEHNR, FQNEAQ (reference sequence). Losses at the gene ends were 8 bases for V and 10 bases for J; bases not matched to a gene: 9. The CDR3 sequence is CASRSSGAGEQFF. The DNA for the CDR3 is TGTGCCAGCCGATCTAGCGGGGCTGGGGAGCAGTTCTTC.

This clone was seen a few times. The chain links TRBV7-2 to TRBJ2-1; 10 positions match TRBD1. CDR3 length equals 15 residues. Per germline, CDR1 SGHTA and CDR2 FQGNSA. V dropped 5 bases and J dropped 0; count of bases not matched to a gene: 1. The CDR3: CASSRDRGSYNEQFF. CDR3 coding DNA: TGTGCCAGCAGCAGGGACAGGGGCTCCTACAATGAGCAGTTCTTC.

The chain couples TRBV28 to TRBJ1-4; a weak D match, TRBD1 (6 bases). The CDR3 loop spans 15 amino acids. Per germline, CDR1 MDHEN and CDR2 SYDVKM. V was trimmed by 4 bases and J by 5 bases, leaving 14 bases between them. The chain's CDR3 is CASSSLGGLNEKLFF. The CDR3 bases are TGTGCCAGCAGTTCCCTCGGGGGCCTCAATGAAAAACTGTTTTTT.

The rearrangement uses TRBV29-1 and TRBJ2-3, with TRBD2 identical over 7 bases. This CDR3 is built from 13 residues. The germline CDR1 and CDR2 sequences are SQVTM and ANQGSEA. Trimming removed 4 bases from V and 3 bases from J; junction bases left unmatched: 4. The CDR3 reads CSVGGRGTDTQYF. The DNA of the CDR3 is TGCAGCGTTGGGGGGAGGGGTACAGATACGCAGTATTTT.